This T cell receptor (beta chain) was captured in a study of Ad26.COV2.S vaccination and SARS-CoV-2 variants. Trimming stripped 5 bases from V and 4 bases from J, with 12 bases between. This CDR3 comprises 14 residues. Germline V gene sequence: CDR1 SEHNR, CDR2 FQNEAQ (reference sequence). Libraries were prepared by immunoSEQ multiplex PCR; TCRdb keeps only in-frame clonotypes and omits some of them. This repertoire shows around 500,000 clones, roughly 87% found once; its top ten account for about 1.5%. This clone has more than one count but fewer than ten. Indicated treatment: about 20 received Ad26.COV2.S at low or high dose, single or two shots; a few received placebo; per-sample allocation not given. Sampling happened 63 days after the first vaccine or placebo injection.

This receptor was obtained from a person between 18 and 60 years old who received the Ad26.COV2.S COVID-19 vaccine or a placebo. The chain links TRBV7-9 to TRBJ1-3, with D tentatively TRBD1 (5 bases). The source was peripheral blood, collected in a trial of Ad26.COV2.S vaccine versus placebo. CDR3 sequence: CASSPAGLGNTIYF. The CDR3 bases are TGTGCCAGCAGCCCCGCAGGGCTCGGAAACACCATATATTTT.